A selection of T cell receptor beta chains follows, all from one sample in a study of T cell clonotyping in hematopoietic cell transplantation. The table came from immunoSEQ multiplex PCR; TCRdb's copy has only in-frame clones and leaves some out. The sample shows approximately 15,000 clones, over 65% of them seen only once. Sequenced material: PBMCs, taken 100 days after allogeneic stem cell transplant. These receptor sequences come from a male patient between 55 and 70 years old who had an allogeneic stem cell transplant from a related donor, so the T cells may come from the graft donor. Some clones in this sample may be carry-over from other donors' samples. CDR3s include the opening cysteine and the closing phenylalanine or tryptophan. D genes are given only for firm matches. Size is omitted from some rows. Given values are once, few, many or a class for expanded clones.

abundance	d_gene	v_gene	j_gene	CDR3aa	CDR3nt
-	-	TRBV7-9	TRBJ1-2	CASTSWGQIYGYTF	TGTGCCAGCACCTCCTGGGGACAAATCTATGGCTACACCTTC
-	-	TRBV11-3	TRBJ1-2	CASSYSEWGYTF	TGTGCCAGCAGTTATAGTGAGTGGGGCTACACCTTC
-	-	TRBV5-1	TRBJ2-7	CASNREAVHSYEQYF	TGCGCCAGCAACCGGGAAGCGGTTCACTCCTACGAGCAGTACTTC
-	TRBD1	TRBV7-9	TRBJ2-1	CASSQGGTGINEQFF	TGTGCCAGCAGCCAAGGTGGGACAGGGATCAATGAGCAGTTCTTC
-	-	TRBV7-6	TRBJ2-1	CASSFGQLENYNEQFF	TGTGCCAGCAGCTTTGGTCAGCTGGAAAACTACAATGAGCAGTTCTTC
-	-	TRBV30	TRBJ1-6	CAWSPSSYNSPLHF	TGTGCCTGGAGTCCGAGCTCCTATAATTCACCCCTCCACTTT
once	-	TRBV19	TRBJ1-5	CASSVREASGSQPQHF	TGTGCCAGTAGTGTACGAGAGGCCTCAGGAAGCCAGCCCCAGCATTTT
-	TRBD2	TRBV4-1	TRBJ2-1	CASSAGGRNNEQFF	TGCGCCAGCAGTGCGGGGGGGCGGAACAATGAGCAGTTCTTC
once	-	TRBV6-6	TRBJ2-7	CASRTDSYEQYF	TGTGCCAGCAGAACAGACAGCTACGAGCAGTACTTC
-	TRBD2	TRBV14	TRBJ2-7	CASSRPTPGGEQYF	TGTGCCAGCAGCCGCCCGACTCCGGGAGGGGAGCAGTACTTC
-	-	TRBV27	TRBJ1-1	CASSLGADRLNTEAFF	TGTGCCAGCAGTTTAGGGGCTGACAGACTGAACACTGAAGCTTTCTTT
-	TRBD2	TRBV19	TRBJ2-2	CASSMGGGGNTGELFF	TGTGCCAGTAGTATGGGCGGGGGGGGAAACACCGGGGAGCTGTTTTTT
-	-	TRBV9	TRBJ2-2	CASSVAGTGLSGELFF	TGTGCCAGCAGCGTTGCCGGAACAGGGCTCTCCGGGGAGCTGTTTTTT
-	-	TRBV11-3	TRBJ2-5	CACTQGEWRGPQYF	TGTGCCTGTACTCAGGGTGAATGGCGAGGCCCCCAGTACTTC
-	TRBD1	TRBV10-3	TRBJ1-1	CAISESWDRAPIEAFF	TGTGCCATCAGTGAGTCCTGGGACAGGGCCCCAATCGAAGCTTTCTTT
-	-	TRBV4-2	TRBJ2-7	CASSQEYGPYEQYF	TGTGCCAGCAGCCAAGAGTACGGGCCCTACGAGCAGTACTTC
-	TRBD1	TRBV27	TRBJ2-4	CASSFSQGLAKNIQYF	TGTGCCAGCAGTTTCTCACAGGGGTTAGCCAAAAACATTCAGTACTTC
-	-	TRBV9	TRBJ2-1	CASSVDGGSYNEQFF	TGTGCCAGCAGCGTAGATGGCGGGTCTTACAATGAGCAGTTCTTC
-	-	TRBV10-1	TRBJ2-7	CASSPTGRHEQYF	TGCGCCAGCAGTCCCACAGGGAGGCACGAGCAGTACTTC
-	TRBD1	TRBV11-1	TRBJ1-6	CASSSTGNSPLHF	TGTGCCAGCAGCTCGACAGGGAATTCACCCCTCCACTTT
-	-	TRBV30	TRBJ1-1	CAWRLTNTEAFF	TGTGCCTGGCGTCTTACCAACACTGAAGCTTTCTTT
-	-	TRBV19	TRBJ2-5	CASSRPGETQYF	TGTGCCAGTAGTCGGCCAGGGGAGACCCAGTACTTC
-	-	TRBV2	TRBJ1-1	CASKQTGTEAFF	TGTGCCAGCAAACAAACAGGGACTGAAGCTTTCTTT
-	-	TRBV7-9	TRBJ1-2	CASGRGVENYGYTF	TGTGCCAGCGGAAGGGGTGTTGAGAACTATGGCTACACCTTC
-	TRBD2	TRBV7-8	TRBJ2-1	CASSARLAGGFPEQFF	TGTGCCAGCAGCGCCCGACTAGCGGGGGGGTTCCCTGAGCAGTTCTTC
once	-	TRBV19	TRBJ1-4	CASSIPGTEAATNEKLFF	TGTGCCAGTAGTATACCCGGGACGGAGGCTGCAACTAATGAAAAACTGTTTTTT
-	-	TRBV30	TRBJ2-7	CAADGELSYEQYF	TGTGCCGCGGACGGTGAGCTCTCCTACGAGCAGTACTTC
-	-	TRBV20-1	TRBJ2-7	CSSGSYEQYF	TGCAGTTCCGGGAGCTACGAGCAGTACTTC
-	TRBD1	TRBV6-1	TRBJ1-4	CASSEGDRGHGEKLFF	TGTGCCAGCAGTGAAGGAGACAGGGGCCATGGTGAAAAACTGTTTTTT
once	TRBD1	TRBV5-1	TRBJ2-7	CASGQGVSYEQYF	TGCGCCAGCGGACAGGGGGTGTCCTACGAGCAGTACTTC
-	-	TRBV28	TRBJ1-1	CASRTTGVRMNTEAFF	TGTGCCAGCAGGACCACGGGGGTTAGGATGAACACTGAAGCTTTCTTT
-	-	TRBV6-5	TRBJ1-6	CASSSLLTDSPLHF	TGTGCCAGCAGTTCGCTCTTGACGGATTCACCCCTCCACTTT
-	-	TRBV2	TRBJ1-2	CASTWDTQNYGYTF	TGTGCGAGCACCTGGGACACTCAAAACTATGGCTACACCTTC
-	-	TRBV7-9	TRBJ1-4	CASSVGGLTNEKLFF	TGTGCCAGCAGCGTTGGGGGGCTTACTAATGAAAAACTGTTTTTT
-	TRBD2	TRBV7-2	TRBJ2-1	CASSRSRRGAYNEQFF	TGTGCCAGCAGCCGTAGTCGGCGGGGGGCCTACAATGAGCAGTTCTTC
-	-	TRBV5-1	TRBJ1-4	CASSLAGGTTNEKLFF	TGCGCCAGCAGCTTGGCCGGGGGTACAACTAATGAAAAACTGTTTTTT
once	-	TRBV7-2	TRBJ1-6	CASSRDRSSYNSPLHF	TGTGCCAGCAGTCGCGACAGGAGCTCCTATAATTCACCCCTCCACTTT
-	-	TRBV5-4	TRBJ2-7	CASSLIGVTYEQYF	TGTGCCAGCAGCTTGATTGGGGTGACCTACGAGCAGTACTTC
-	-	TRBV7-9	TRBJ1-1	CASSLASTGSEAFF	TGTGCCAGCAGCTTAGCCTCGACGGGCAGTGAAGCTTTCTTT
-	-	TRBV4-3	TRBJ1-5	CASSPSGFAPQHF	TGCGCCAGCAGCCCTAGTGGTTTTGCGCCCCAGCATTTT
-	-	TRBV28	TRBJ2-7	CASRPTAVYEQYF	TGTGCCAGCAGGCCGACAGCAGTTTACGAGCAGTACTTC
-	-	TRBV19	TRBJ1-1	CASSIVAGTRENTEAFF	TGTGCCAGTAGTATAGTAGCAGGGACAAGGGAGAACACTGAAGCTTTCTTT
-	TRBD1	TRBV5-4	TRBJ1-5	CASSILGTGAFGNQPQHF	TGTGCCAGCAGCATATTAGGGACAGGGGCTTTCGGCAATCAGCCCCAGCATTTT
-	TRBD1	TRBV6-1	TRBJ2-7	CASSEEPGQYSYEQYF	TGTGCCAGCAGTGAAGAGCCGGGACAGTACTCCTACGAGCAGTACTTC
-	-	TRBV5-1	TRBJ1-1	CASSSRGDTEAFF	TGCGCCAGCAGCTCGCGGGGGGACACTGAAGCTTTCTTT
-	-	TRBV27	TRBJ2-7	CASNQARGPTYEQYF	TGTGCCAGCAACCAGGCCAGGGGACCCACCTACGAGCAGTACTTC